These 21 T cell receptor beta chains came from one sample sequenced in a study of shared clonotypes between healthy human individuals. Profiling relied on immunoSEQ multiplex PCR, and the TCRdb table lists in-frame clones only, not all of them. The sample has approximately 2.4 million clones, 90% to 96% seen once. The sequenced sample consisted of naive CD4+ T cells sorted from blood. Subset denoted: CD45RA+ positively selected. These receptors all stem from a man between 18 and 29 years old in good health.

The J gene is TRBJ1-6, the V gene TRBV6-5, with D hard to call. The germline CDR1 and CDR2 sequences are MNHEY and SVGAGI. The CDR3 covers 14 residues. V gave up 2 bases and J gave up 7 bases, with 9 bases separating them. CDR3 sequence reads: CASSYGEENSPLHF. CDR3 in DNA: TGTGCCAGCAGTTACGGGGAGGAAAATTCACCCCTCCACTTT.

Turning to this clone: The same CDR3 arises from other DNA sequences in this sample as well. DNA of the CDR3: TGCGCCAGCAGTGAGCGGGGGGGCACAGATACGCAGTATTTT. Amino acids: CASSERGGTDTQYF. The rearrangement links TRBV10-1 to TRBJ2-3; 7 bases match TRBD2. Germline V CDR1 and CDR2: WNHNN, SYGVQD (reference sequence). This CDR3 region has 14 residues. The J segment lost 1 base and the V segment lost 2 bases, leaving 0 bases of the junction unmatched.

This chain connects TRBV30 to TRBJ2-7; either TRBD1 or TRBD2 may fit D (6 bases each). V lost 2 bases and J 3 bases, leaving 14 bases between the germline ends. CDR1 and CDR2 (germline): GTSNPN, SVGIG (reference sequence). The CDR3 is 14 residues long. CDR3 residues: CAWSRGVDYYEQYF. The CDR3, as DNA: TGTGCCTGGAGTAGGGGGGTCGATTACTACGAGCAGTACTTC. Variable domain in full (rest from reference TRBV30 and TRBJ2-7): SQTIHQWPATLVQPVGSPLSLECTVEGTSNPNLYWYRQAAGRGLQLLFYSVGIGQISSEVPQNLSASRPQDRQFILSSKKLLLSDSGFYLCAWSRGVDYYEQYFGPGTRLTVT.

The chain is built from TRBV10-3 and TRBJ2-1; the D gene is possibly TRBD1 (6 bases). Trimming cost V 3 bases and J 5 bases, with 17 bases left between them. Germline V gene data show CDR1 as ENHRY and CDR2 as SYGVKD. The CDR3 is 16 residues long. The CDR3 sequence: CAISENVWTENNEQFF. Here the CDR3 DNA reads TGTGCCATCAGTGAAAATGTCTGGACAGAAAACAATGAGCAGTTCTTC.

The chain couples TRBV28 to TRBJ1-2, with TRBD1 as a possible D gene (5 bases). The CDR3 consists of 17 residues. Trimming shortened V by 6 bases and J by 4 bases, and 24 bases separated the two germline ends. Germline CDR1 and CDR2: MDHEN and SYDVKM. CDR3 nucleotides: TGTGCCAGCAGGCTCGTACCCGGGACCCAAGGCGGCTATGGCTACACCTTC. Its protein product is CASRLVPGTQGGYGYTF.

The CDR3 nucleotides are TGTGCCTCGGGGGCAACTAATGAAAAACTGTTTTTT. Translated: CASGATNEKLFF. The V call is TRBV30, the J call TRBJ1-4, with a possible D match to TRBD1 (5 bases). Trimming pared 7 bases from V and 0 bases from J, leaving 6 bases between. Germline CDR1 reads GTSNPN; CDR2 reads SVGIG (reference sequence). This CDR3 has 12 residues. Filled out from reference TRBV30 and TRBJ1-4, the complete variable domain reads SQTIHQWPATLVQPVGSPLSLECTVEGTSNPNLYWYRQAAGRGLQLLFYSVGIGQISSEVPQNLSASRPQDRQFILSSKKLLLSDSGFYLCASGATNEKLFFGSGTQLSVL.

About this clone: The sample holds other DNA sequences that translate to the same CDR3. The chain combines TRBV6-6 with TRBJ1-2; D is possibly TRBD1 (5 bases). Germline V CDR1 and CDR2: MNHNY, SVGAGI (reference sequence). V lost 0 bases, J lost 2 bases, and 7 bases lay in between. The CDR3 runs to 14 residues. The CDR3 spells CASSYSRGNYGYTF. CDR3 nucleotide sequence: TGTGCCAGCAGTTACTCCCGGGGGAACTATGGCTACACCTTC.

Here the CDR3 DNA reads TGCAGCGTTGGTGGACACAAAAACATTCAGTACTTC. This encodes CSVGGHKNIQYF. This chain joins TRBV29-1 and TRBJ2-4; D is perhaps TRBD1 (5 bases). Germline CDR1 is SQVTM and CDR2 is ANQGSEA. The CDR3 contains 12 residues. With 4 bases removed from V and 3 bases from J, the gap between germline ends came to 7 bases. Full variable domain (rest looked up from reference TRBV29-1 and TRBJ2-4): SAVISQKPSRDICQRGTSLTIQCQVDSQVTMMFWYRQQPGQSLTLIATANQGSEATYESGFVIDKFPISRPNLTFSTLTVSNMSPEDSSIYLCSVGGHKNIQYFGAGTRLSVL.

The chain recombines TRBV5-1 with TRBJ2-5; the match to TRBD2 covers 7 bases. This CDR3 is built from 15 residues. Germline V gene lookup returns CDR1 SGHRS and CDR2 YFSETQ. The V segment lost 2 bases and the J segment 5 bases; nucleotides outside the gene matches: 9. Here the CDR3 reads CASSLRATAGETQYF. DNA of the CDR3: TGCGCCAGCAGCTTACGGGCAACAGCGGGGGAGACCCAGTACTTC.

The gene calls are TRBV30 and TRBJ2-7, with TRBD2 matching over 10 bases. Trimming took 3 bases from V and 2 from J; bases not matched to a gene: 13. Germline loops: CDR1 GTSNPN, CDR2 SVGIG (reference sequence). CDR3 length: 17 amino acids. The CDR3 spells CAWRGDLGSGRAYEQYF. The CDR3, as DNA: TGTGCCTGGAGGGGGGACCTTGGGAGCGGGAGGGCCTACGAGCAGTACTTC. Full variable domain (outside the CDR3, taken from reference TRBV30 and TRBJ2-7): SQTIHQWPATLVQPVGSPLSLECTVEGTSNPNLYWYRQAAGRGLQLLFYSVGIGQISSEVPQNLSASRPQDRQFILSSKKLLLSDSGFYLCAWRGDLGSGRAYEQYFGPGTRLTVT.

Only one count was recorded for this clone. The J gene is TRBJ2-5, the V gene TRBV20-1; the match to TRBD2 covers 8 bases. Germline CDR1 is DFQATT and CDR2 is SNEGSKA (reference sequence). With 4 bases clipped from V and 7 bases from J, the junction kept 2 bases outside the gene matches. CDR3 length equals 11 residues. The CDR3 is CSAKLAGTQYF. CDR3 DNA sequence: TGCAGTGCTAAGCTAGCGGGGACCCAGTACTTC.

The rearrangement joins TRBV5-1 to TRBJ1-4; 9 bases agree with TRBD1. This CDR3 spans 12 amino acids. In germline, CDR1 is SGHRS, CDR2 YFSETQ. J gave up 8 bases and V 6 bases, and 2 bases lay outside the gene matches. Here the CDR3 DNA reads TGCGCCAGCAAGGACAGGGGCGAAAAACTGTTTTTT. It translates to CASKDRGEKLFF.

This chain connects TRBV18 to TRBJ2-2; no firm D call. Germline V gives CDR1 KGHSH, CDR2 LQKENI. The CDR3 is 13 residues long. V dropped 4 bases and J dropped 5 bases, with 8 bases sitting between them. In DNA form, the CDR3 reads TGTGCCAGCTCACTAGTACTTACCGGGGAGCTGTTTTTT. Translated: CASSLVLTGELFF.

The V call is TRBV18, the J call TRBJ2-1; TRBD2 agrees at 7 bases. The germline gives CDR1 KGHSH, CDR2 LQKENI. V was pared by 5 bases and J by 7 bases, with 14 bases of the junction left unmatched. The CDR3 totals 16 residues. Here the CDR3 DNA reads TGTGCCAGCTCAGTCCTTCTAGCGGAGCCGATGAATGAGCAGTTCTTC. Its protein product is CASSVLLAEPMNEQFF.

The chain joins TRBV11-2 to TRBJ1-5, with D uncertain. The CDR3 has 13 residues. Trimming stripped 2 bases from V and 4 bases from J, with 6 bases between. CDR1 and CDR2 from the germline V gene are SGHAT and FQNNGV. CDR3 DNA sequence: TGTGCCAGCAGCTTAAAGACTAATCAGCCCCAGCATTTT. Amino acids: CASSLKTNQPQHF. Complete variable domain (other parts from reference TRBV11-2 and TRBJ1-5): EAGVAQSPRYKIIEKRQSVAFWCNPISGHATLYWYQQILGQGPKLLIQFQNNGVVDDSQLPKDRFSAERLKGVDSTLKIQPAKLEDSAVYLCASSLKTNQPQHFGDGTRLSIL.

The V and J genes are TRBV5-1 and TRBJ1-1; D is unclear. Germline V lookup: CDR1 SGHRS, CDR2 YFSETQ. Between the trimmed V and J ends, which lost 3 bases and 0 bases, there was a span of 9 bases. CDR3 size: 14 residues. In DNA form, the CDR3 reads TGCGCCAGCAGCTCCGGACCAGTGAACACTGAAGCTTTCTTT. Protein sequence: CASSSGPVNTEAFF.

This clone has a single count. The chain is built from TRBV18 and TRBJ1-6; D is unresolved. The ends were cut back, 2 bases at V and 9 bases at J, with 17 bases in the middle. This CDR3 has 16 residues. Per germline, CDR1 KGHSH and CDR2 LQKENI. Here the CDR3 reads CASSPGLPQTGSPLHF. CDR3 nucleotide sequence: TGTGCCAGCTCACCAGGGCTGCCTCAAACGGGTTCACCCCTCCACTTT.

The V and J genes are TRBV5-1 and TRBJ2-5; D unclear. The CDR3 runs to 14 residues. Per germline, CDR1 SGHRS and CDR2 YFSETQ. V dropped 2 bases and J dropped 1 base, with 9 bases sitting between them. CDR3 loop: CASSFHQIQETQYF. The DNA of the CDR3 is TGCGCCAGCAGCTTCCACCAGATCCAAGAGACCCAGTACTTC.

The CDR3 nucleotides are TGTGCCAGCAGGAAGGGGAATGGGGGAGACTACGAGCAGTACTTC. This encodes CASRKGNGGDYEQYF. The chain joins TRBV6-1 to TRBJ2-7; D is possibly TRBD1 or TRBD2 (5 bases each). CDR3 length: 15 residues. Trimming took off 6 bases at V and 3 bases at J, with 18 bases between the two ends. The V gene's germline CDR1 is MNHNS and CDR2 SASEGT.

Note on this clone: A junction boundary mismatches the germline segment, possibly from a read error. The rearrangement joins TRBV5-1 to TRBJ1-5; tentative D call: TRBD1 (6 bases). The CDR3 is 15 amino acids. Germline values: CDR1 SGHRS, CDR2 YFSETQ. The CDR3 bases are TGCGCCAGCAGCTTGGGGGGGCCTGGGGATCAGGCCCAGCATTTT. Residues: CASSLGGPGDQAQHF.

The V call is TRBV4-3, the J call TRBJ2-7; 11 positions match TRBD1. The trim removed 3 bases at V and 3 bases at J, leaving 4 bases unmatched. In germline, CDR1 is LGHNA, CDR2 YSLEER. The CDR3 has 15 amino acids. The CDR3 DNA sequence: TGCGCCAGCAGCCACGGACAGGGGGCGAACTACGAGCAGTACTTC. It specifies CASSHGQGANYEQYF.